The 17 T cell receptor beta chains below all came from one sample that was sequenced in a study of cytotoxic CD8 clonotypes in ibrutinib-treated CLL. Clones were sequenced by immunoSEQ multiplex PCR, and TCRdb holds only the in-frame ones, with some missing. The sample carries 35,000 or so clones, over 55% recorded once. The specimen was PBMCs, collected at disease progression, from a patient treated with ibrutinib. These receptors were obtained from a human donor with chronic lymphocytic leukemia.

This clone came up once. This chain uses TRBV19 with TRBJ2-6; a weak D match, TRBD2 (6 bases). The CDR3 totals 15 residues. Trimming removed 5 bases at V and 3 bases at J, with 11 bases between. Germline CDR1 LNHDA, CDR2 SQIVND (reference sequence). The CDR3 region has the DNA TGTGCCAGTAGTCTCAGGGAGGTTGGGGCCAACGTCCTGACTTTC. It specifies CASSLREVGANVLTF.

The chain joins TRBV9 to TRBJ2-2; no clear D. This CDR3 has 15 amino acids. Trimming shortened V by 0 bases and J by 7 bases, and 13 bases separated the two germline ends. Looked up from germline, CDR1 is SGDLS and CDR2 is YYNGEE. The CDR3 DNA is TGTGCCAGCAGCGTAGCGACGTTCGAAGGCGGGGAGCTGTTTTTT. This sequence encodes CASSVATFEGGELFF.

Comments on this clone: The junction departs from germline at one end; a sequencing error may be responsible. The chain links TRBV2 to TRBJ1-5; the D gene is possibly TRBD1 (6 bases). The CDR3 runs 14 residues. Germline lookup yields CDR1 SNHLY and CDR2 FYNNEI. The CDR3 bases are TGTGCCAGCAGGGAAGACAGGTCTGGACAGCCCCAGCATTTT. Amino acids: CASREDRSGQPQHF. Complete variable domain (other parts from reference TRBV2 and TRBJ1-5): EPEVTQTPSHQVTQMGQEVILRCVPISNHLYFYWYRQILGQKVEFLVSFYNNEISEKSEIFDDQFSVERPDGSNFTLKIRSTKLEDSAMYFCASREDRSGQPQHFGDGTRLSIL.

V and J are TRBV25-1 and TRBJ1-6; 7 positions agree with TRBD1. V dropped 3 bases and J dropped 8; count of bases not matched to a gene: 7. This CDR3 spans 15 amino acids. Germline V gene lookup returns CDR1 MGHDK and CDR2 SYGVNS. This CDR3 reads CASSDGEGGHSPLHF. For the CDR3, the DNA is TGTGCCAGCAGTGATGGGGAAGGGGGCCATTCACCCCTCCACTTT.

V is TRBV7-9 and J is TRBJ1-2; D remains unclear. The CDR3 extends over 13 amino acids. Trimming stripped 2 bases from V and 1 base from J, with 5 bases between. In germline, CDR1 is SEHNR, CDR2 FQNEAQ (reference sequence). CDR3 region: CASSLNYNYGYTF. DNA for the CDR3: TGTGCCAGCAGCTTAAACTATAACTATGGCTACACCTTC.

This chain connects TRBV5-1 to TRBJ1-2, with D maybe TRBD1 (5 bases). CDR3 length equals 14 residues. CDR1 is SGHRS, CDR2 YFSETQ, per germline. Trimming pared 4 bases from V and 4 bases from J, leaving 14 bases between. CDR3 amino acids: CASSAAGLSYGYTF. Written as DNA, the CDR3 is TGCGCCAGCAGCGCTGCGGGACTGAGCTATGGCTACACCTTC.

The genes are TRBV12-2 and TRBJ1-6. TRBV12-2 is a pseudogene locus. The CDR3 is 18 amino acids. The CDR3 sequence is CASRLLTGIGPHNSPLHF. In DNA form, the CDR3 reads TGTGCAAGTCGTTTACTCACGGGGATTGGGCCTCATAATTCACCCCTCCACTTT.

The CDR3 DNA sequence: TGCGCCAGCAGCTTACCCGGGGGAGGAGCCGGGGAGCTGTTTTTT. Encoded protein: CASSLPGGGAGELFF. The chain combines TRBV5-1 with TRBJ2-2; a weak D match, TRBD2 (6 bases). V lost 2 bases to trimming and J lost 6 bases, with 14 bases between them. CDR3 size: 15 residues. Germline-derived CDR1 and CDR2 are SGHRS and YFSETQ.

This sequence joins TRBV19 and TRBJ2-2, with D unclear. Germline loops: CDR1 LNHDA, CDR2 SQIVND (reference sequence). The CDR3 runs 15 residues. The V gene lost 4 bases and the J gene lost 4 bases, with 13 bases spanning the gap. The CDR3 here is CASSSAQSVTGELFF. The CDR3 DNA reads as TGTGCCAGTAGTAGTGCCCAATCCGTCACCGGGGAGCTGTTTTTT.

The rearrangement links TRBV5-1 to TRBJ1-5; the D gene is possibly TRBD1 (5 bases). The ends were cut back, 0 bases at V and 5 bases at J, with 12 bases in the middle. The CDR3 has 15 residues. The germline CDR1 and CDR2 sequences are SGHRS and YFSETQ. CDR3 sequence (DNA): TGCGCCAGCAGCTTGGGGGACGGTACCTATCAGCCCCAGCATTTT. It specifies CASSLGDGTYQPQHF.

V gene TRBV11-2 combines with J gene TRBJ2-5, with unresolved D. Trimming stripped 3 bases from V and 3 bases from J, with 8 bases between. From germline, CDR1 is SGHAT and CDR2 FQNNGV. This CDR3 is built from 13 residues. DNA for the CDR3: TGTGCCAGCAGCTTTGAACCAAAAGAGACCCAGTACTTC. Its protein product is CASSFEPKETQYF.

The CDR3 is CASSLQIDEQFF. For the CDR3, the DNA is TGTGCCAGCAGCTTACAAATCGATGAGCAGTTCTTC. The genes are TRBV11-2 and TRBJ2-1; no firm D call. CDR1 is SGHAT, CDR2 FQNNGV, per germline. CDR3 size: 12 residues. Trimming removed 2 bases at V and 8 bases at J, with 7 bases between.

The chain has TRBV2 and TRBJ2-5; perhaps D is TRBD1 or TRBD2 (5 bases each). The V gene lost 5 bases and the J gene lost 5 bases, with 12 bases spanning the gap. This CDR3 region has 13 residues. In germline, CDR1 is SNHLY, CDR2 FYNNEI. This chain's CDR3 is CASSQGRWETQYF. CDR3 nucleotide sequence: TGTGCCAGCAGTCAGGGACGTTGGGAGACCCAGTACTTC.

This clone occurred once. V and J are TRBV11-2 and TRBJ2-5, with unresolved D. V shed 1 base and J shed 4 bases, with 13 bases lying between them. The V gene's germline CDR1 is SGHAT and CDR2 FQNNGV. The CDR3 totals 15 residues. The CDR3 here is CASSLGSRPIETQYF. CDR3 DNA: TGTGCCAGCAGCTTAGGGTCCCGCCCCATAGAGACCCAGTACTTC.

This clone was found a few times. The CDR3 reads CASSPPGQGSGYTF. The DNA for the CDR3 is TGCGCCAGCAGCCCTCCGGGACAGGGCTCTGGCTACACCTTC. The chain combines TRBV4-1 with TRBJ1-2, with 9 bases that match TRBD1. This CDR3 contains 14 residues. The germline CDR1 and CDR2 sequences are MGHRA and YSYEKL. With 4 bases clipped from V and 7 bases from J, the junction kept 7 bases outside the gene matches.

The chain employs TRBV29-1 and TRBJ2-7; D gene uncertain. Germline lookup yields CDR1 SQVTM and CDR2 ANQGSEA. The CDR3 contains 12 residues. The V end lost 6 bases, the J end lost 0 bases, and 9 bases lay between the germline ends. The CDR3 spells CSVGWGSYEQYF. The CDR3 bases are TGCAGCGTCGGTTGGGGCTCCTACGAGCAGTACTTC.

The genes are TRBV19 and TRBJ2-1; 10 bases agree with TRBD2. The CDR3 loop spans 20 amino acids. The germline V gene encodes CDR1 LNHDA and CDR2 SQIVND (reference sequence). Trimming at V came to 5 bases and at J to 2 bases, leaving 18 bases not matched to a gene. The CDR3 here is CASSAQPRLAGGSPYNEQFF. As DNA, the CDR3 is TGTGCCAGTAGTGCCCAACCGCGTTTAGCGGGGGGCTCCCCCTACAATGAGCAGTTCTTC.